The clone carrying this T cell receptor (beta chain) was counted a single time. This sample is drawn from a study of T-cell reconstitution after alpha-beta-depleted transplantation in children. V was clipped by 3 bases and J by 1 base, with 9 bases between them. This CDR3 is built from 14 residues. CDR1 SGHAT and CDR2 FQNNGV come from the germline V gene. The authors prepared the TCRbeta library with unique molecular identifiers. TCRdb fed the PCR reads into MiXCR, producing one record per CDR3 protein. The sample has 360,000 or so distinct CDR3 sequences, about 20% seen once; the top ten hold approximately 3.9%.

This sequence originates from a human donor who donated a stem cell graft to a child with acute myeloid leukemia. The gene calls are TRBV11-2 and TRBJ2-5; maybe TRBD2 (6 bases). The sequencing used PBMCs from the stem cell graft donor, collected from the stem cell graft. This CDR3 reads CASSFAGTQETQYF. As DNA, the CDR3 is TGTGCCAGCAGCTTCGCGGGAACCCAAGAGACCCAGTACTTC. The full variable domain, rest sourced from reference TRBV11-2 and TRBJ2-5, is EAGVAQSPRYKIIEKRQSVAFWCNPISGHATLYWYQQILGQGPKLLIQFQNNGVVDDSQLPKDRFSAERLKGVDSTLKIQPAKLEDSAVYLCASSFAGTQETQYFGPGTRLLVL.